The clone carrying this TCR beta chain was seen a handful of times. Its antigen is currently unknown. The data are from a study of vaccination and CD4 T cells after COVID-19. In the study overall: The post-COVID samples were taken a median roughly 100 days after diagnosis, anywhere from 35 to 161. Stimulation of the cells used overlapping spike peptide pools from SARS-CoV-2 and from the common cold coronaviruses HCoV-NL63, HCoV-OC43 and HCoV-229E.

General study results and limits: Convalescent patients' median share of reactive clones seen only post-vaccination was 70% to 90%. The study examined relatively few convalescent patients and included no early post-infection timepoints.

Treatment noted: roughly 11-day PBMC culture with coronavirus spike peptide pools or control peptides (ViraFEST assay). Cultured CD4+ T-cell DNA underwent Oncomine TCR Beta short-read sequencing. A single record per CDR3 protein comes from TCRdb applying MiXCR to the PCR reads. The sample lists roughly 6,400 distinct CDR3 sequences, under 75% seen once, with over 25% in the top ten. Input material: CD4+ T cells from blood, cultured in vitro. This sequence originates from a human donor who had recovered from COVID-19.

The CDR3 region is CATSARGRGVTDTQYF. The CDR3 coding sequence is TGTGCCACCAGCGCCCGGGGGCGGGGTGTGACAGATACGCAGTATTTT. J is TRBJ2-3 and V is TRBV15; D is possibly TRBD1 or TRBD2 (6 bases each). The germline V gene has CDR1 LNHNV and CDR2 YYDKDF (reference sequence). There are 16 residues in the CDR3. Trimming pared 5 bases from V and 3 bases from J, leaving 18 bases between.